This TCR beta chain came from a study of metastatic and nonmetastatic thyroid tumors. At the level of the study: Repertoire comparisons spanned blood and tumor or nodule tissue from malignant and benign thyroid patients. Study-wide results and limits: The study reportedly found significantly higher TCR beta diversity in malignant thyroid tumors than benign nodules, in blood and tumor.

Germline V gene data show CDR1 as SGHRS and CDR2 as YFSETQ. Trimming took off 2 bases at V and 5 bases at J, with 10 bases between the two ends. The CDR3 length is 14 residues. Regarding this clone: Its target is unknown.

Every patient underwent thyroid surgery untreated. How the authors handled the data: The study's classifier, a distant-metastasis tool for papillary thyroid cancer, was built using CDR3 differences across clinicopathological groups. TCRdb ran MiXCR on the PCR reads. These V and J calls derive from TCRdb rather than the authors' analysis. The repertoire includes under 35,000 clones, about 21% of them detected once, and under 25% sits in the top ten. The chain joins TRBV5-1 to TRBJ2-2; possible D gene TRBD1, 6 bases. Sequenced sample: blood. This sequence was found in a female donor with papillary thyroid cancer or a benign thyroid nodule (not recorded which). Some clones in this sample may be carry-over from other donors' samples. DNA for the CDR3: TGCGCCAGCAGCTTTAGGACAGATACCGGGGAGCTGTTTTTT. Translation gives CASSFRTDTGELFF.